These 27 T cell receptor beta chains were all obtained from the same sample, sequenced in a study of molecular identifiers for immune sequencing clone quantification. TCRdb re-called the PCR reads through MiXCR, storing one row per CDR3 protein. Of a few hundred thousand distinct CDR3 sequences listed, about a fifth are singletons. The sample comprised naive CD8+ T cells from blood, with Jurkat cell RNA spiked in. Specified subset: FACS-sorted CD8+CD4-CCR7+CD45RA+ naive T cells. Source of these receptors: a human donor in good health. Some libraries in this study had Jurkat cell RNA spiked in.

Notes on this clonotype: With a much larger clone just one base away, this may be a read error. The J gene is TRBJ2-5, the V gene TRBV28; no firm D call. CDR1 is MDHEN and CDR2 is SYDVKM in the germline V gene. This CDR3 has 14 residues. The CDR3 loop reads CASSLVQYQETRYF. In nucleotides, the CDR3 is TGTGCCAGCAGTTTAGTACAGTACCAAGAGACCCGGTACTTC. Drawing the rest from reference TRBV28 and TRBJ2-5, the complete variable domain is DVKVTQSSRYLVKRTGEKVFLECVQDMDHENMFWYRQDPGLGLRLIYFSYDVKMKEKGDIPEGYSVSREKKERFSLILESASTNQTSMYLCASSLVQYQETRYFGPGTRLLVL.

This clonotype was found once. One junction end does not reproduce the germline sequence, and a read error may be involved. This rearrangement joins TRBV28 to TRBJ2-3, with D possibly TRBD2 on 6 matching bases. Looked up from germline, CDR1 is MDHEN and CDR2 is SYDVKM. This CDR3 has 15 amino acids. This chain's CDR3 is CATSFRGTSTDTQYF. The CDR3 DNA reads TGTGCCACCAGTTTCCGAGGGACTAGCACAGATACGCAGTATTTT.

This chain links TRBV7-8 with TRBJ1-5; D not resolved. Germline V gene sequence: CDR1 SGHVS, CDR2 FQNEAQ. Trimming removed 0 bases at V and 2 bases at J, with 17 bases between. The CDR3 is 18 residues long. In nucleotides, the CDR3 is TGTGCCAGCAGCTTAGCGTTCGCAGGTACGAGGGGCAATCAGCCCCAGCATTTT. Protein sequence: CASSLAFAGTRGNQPQHF.

A few counts support this clonotype. CDR3 sequence (DNA): TGTGCCAGCAGCTTAGCGACCGCTAGATTTTCATACGAGCAGTACTTC. It encodes CASSLATARFSYEQYF. This chain uses TRBV7-9 with TRBJ2-7; no definite D call. With 0 bases removed from V and 4 bases from J, the gap between germline ends came to 16 bases. Looked up from germline, CDR1 is SEHNR and CDR2 is FQNEAQ (reference sequence). There are 16 residues in the CDR3.

The genes are TRBV28 and TRBJ2-1; 7 nucleotides align to TRBD2. CDR3 length: 15 residues. With 7 bases clipped from V and 8 bases from J, the junction kept 14 bases outside the gene matches. The germline CDR1 and CDR2 sequences are MDHEN and SYDVKM. CDR3 DNA sequence: TGTGCCAGCACCGCTCGGGACTACCCCGCCGATGAGCAGTTCTTC. Translation gives CASTARDYPADEQFF. The whole variable domain, filled in from reference TRBV28 and TRBJ2-1, reads DVKVTQSSRYLVKRTGEKVFLECVQDMDHENMFWYRQDPGLGLRLIYFSYDVKMKEKGDIPEGYSVSREKKERFSLILESASTNQTSMYLCASTARDYPADEQFFGPGTRLTVL.

The chain recombines TRBV19 with TRBJ2-2; D unresolved. V lost 3 bases and J 3 bases, leaving 11 bases between the germline ends. CDR1 LNHDA and CDR2 SQIVND come from the germline V gene (reference sequence). The CDR3 extends over 15 amino acids. The CDR3 here is CASSIGDAYTGELFF. CDR3 DNA: TGTGCCAGTAGTATTGGTGACGCTTACACCGGGGAGCTGTTTTTT.

The chain is built from TRBV7-9 and TRBJ2-2; tentatively, D is TRBD1 (5 bases). The CDR3 extends over 17 amino acids. From germline, CDR1 is SEHNR and CDR2 FQNEAQ (reference sequence). V was shortened by 0 bases and J by 6 bases, with 17 bases between the two germline ends. The CDR3 reads CASSLAFGQGPAGELFF. The DNA for the CDR3 is TGTGCCAGCAGCTTAGCTTTCGGGCAGGGCCCCGCCGGGGAGCTGTTTTTT.

At least ten counts were recorded for this clonotype. The chain recombines TRBV6-6 with TRBJ2-3; 8 bases are shared with TRBD2. Germline-derived CDR1 and CDR2 are MNHNY and SVGAGI (reference sequence). The CDR3 is made up of 17 amino acids. Losses at the gene ends were 1 base for V and 2 bases for J; bases not matched to a gene: 8. The CDR3 DNA follows: TGTGCCAGCAGTTACTGGGAACTAGCGGAGTACACAGATACGCAGTATTTT. Protein product: CASSYWELAEYTDTQYF.

As to this clonotype: A read error may explain this, as a much larger clone is one base away. This sequence joins TRBV6-6 and TRBJ2-3; no clear D. The CDR3 contains 14 residues. In germline, CDR1 is MNHNY, CDR2 SVGAGI (reference sequence). This chain's CDR3 is CASSESRIADTRYF. In DNA, the CDR3 is TGTGCCAGCAGTGAGTCTAGAATCGCAGATACGCGGTATTTT.

Concerning this clonotype itself: One end of the junction does not line up with germline, which may come from a read error. This chain joins TRBV5-1 and TRBJ2-7; possible D gene TRBD2, 5 bases. Germline CDR1 is SGHRS and CDR2 is YFSETQ. The CDR3 has 13 residues. The CDR3 here is CVSSSGSGYEQYF. CDR3 nucleotides: TGCGTCAGCAGCTCGGGAAGCGGCTACGAGCAGTACTTC.

This chain links TRBV5-6 with TRBJ1-6, with TRBD1 matching 9 bases. The germline V gene encodes CDR1 SGHDT and CDR2 YYEEEE. V shed 1 base and J 9 bases; nucleotides not matched to a gene: 2. The CDR3 is 14 amino acids. The CDR3 spells CASSLWGQGSPLHF. The CDR3 nucleotides are TGTGCCAGCAGCTTGTGGGGACAGGGTTCACCCCTCCACTTT.

This clonotype occurred many times. CDR3 sequence reads: CASSYSGETGANVLTF. The DNA for the CDR3 is TGTGCCAGCAGCTACTCCGGCGAGACTGGGGCCAACGTCCTGACTTTC. The chain recombines TRBV7-9 with TRBJ2-6, with unresolved D. The length of the CDR3 is 16 residues. Germline V lookup: CDR1 SEHNR, CDR2 FQNEAQ (reference sequence). Trimming shortened V by 4 bases and J by 2 bases, and 12 bases separated the two germline ends.

In this sample, this clonotype turned up a few times. V usage is TRBV27 and J usage is TRBJ2-7, with 7 bases identical to TRBD1. With 5 bases clipped from V and 3 bases from J, the junction kept 7 bases outside the gene matches. Germline V lookup: CDR1 MNHEY, CDR2 SMNVEV (reference sequence). The CDR3 spans 14 residues. The CDR3 nucleotides are TGTGCCAGCAGTAGGACAGGTCTTGTCTACGAGCAGTACTTC. Its protein product is CASSRTGLVYEQYF.

The genes are TRBV25-1 and TRBJ1-2; TRBD1 aligns across 7 bases. Trimming removed 2 bases from V and 2 bases from J; junction bases left unmatched: 11. The germline V gene encodes CDR1 MGHDK and CDR2 SYGVNS. The CDR3 consists of 17 residues. The CDR3 DNA is TGTGCCAGCAGTGAAGGGCCCACGGACAGGTTGAACTATGGCTACACCTTC. Protein sequence: CASSEGPTDRLNYGYTF.

Concerning this clonotype: With a much larger clone just one base away, this may be a read error. V usage is TRBV7-9 and J usage is TRBJ2-2; D may be TRBD1 (5 bases). The CDR3 is 16 residues long. Germline CDR1 is SEHNR and CDR2 is FQNEAQ (reference sequence). Here the CDR3 reads CAGSLADTGNTGELFF. The CDR3, as DNA: TGTGCCGGCAGCTTAGCCGATACAGGGAACACCGGGGAGCTGTTTTTT.

Many counts were recorded for this clonotype. The rearrangement uses TRBV27 and TRBJ1-1, with no clear D. V gave up 4 bases and J gave up 1 base, with 7 bases separating them. This CDR3 spans 13 amino acids. Germline CDR1 is MNHEY and CDR2 is SMNVEV (reference sequence). CDR3 amino acids: CASSYASNTEAFF. The CDR3 region has the DNA TGTGCCAGCAGTTACGCCTCGAACACTGAAGCTTTCTTT.

Regarding this clonotype: The conserved phenylalanine or tryptophan is not found at the CDR3 terminus, so this likely reflects a read error. V is TRBV4-1 and J is TRBJ2-5, with a possible D match to TRBD2 (6 bases). The CDR3 runs to 12 residues. Per the germline V gene, CDR1 is MGHRA and CDR2 is YSYEKL. V gave up 6 bases and J gave up 5 bases, with 10 bases separating them. The CDR3, as DNA: TGCGCCAGCAGTCGTGGGGGGGAGACCCAGTACTAC. Translating it yields CASSRGGETQYY.

Ten or more counts support this clonotype. J is TRBJ2-7 and V is TRBV9; D gene ambiguous. Trimming shortened V by 0 bases and J by 0 bases, and 7 bases separated the two germline ends. Germline values: CDR1 SGDLS, CDR2 YYNGEE. The CDR3 has 14 amino acids. This chain's CDR3 is CASSVGGSSYEQYF. CDR3 nucleotides: TGTGCCAGCAGCGTAGGCGGCAGCTCCTACGAGCAGTACTTC.

In regard to this clonotype: A much more abundant neighbour one base away suggests this may be a read error. The J gene is TRBJ2-3, the V gene TRBV14; D uncertain. This CDR3 region has 13 residues. Germline CDR1 and CDR2: SGHDN and FVKESK. The chain's CDR3 is CASSRVSPDTLYF. The CDR3 coding sequence is TGTGCCAGCAGCCGGGTCAGTCCAGATACGCTGTATTTT.

This clonotype was observed many times. For the CDR3, the DNA is TGCGCCAGCAGCTGGACAGGGGAGAACACTGAAGCTTTCTTT. This translates into CASSWTGENTEAFF. The chain joins TRBV5-1 to TRBJ1-1; TRBD1 aligns across 9 bases. The ends lost 3 bases at V and 1 base at J; junction bases unmatched: 1. The length of the CDR3 is 14 residues. Per the germline V gene, CDR1 is SGHRS and CDR2 is YFSETQ.

Concerning this clonotype: This may come from a read error, since a much larger clone is one base off. The chain is built from TRBV12-3 or TRBV12-4 and TRBJ1-1; D gene uncertain. V lost 5 bases, J lost 2 bases, and 12 bases lay in between. This CDR3 is 14 amino acids long. CDR3: CASSGWEENTEAFF. CDR3 DNA sequence: TGTGCCAGCAGTGGGTGGGAAGAAAACACTGAAGCTTTCTTT.

The CDR3 sequence: CASSPGTGMLGYQPQHF. CDR3 nucleotide sequence: TGTGCCAGCAGCCCCGGGACAGGGATGTTGGGGTATCAGCCCCAGCATTTT. This chain links TRBV6-2 or TRBV6-3 with TRBJ1-5; TRBD1 matches 9 bases. This CDR3 spans 17 amino acids. V trimming: 6 bases; J trimming: 5 bases; junction bases outside the gene matches: 14. Germline values: CDR1 MNHEY, CDR2 SVGEGT.

This clonotype was picked up a small number of times. V gene TRBV4-3 combines with J gene TRBJ2-7, with D perhaps TRBD2 (6 bases). V lost 0 bases and J 6 bases, leaving 15 bases between the germline ends. The CDR3 contains 15 residues. CDR1 is LGHNA and CDR2 is YSLEER in the germline V gene. Written as DNA, the CDR3 is TGCGCCAGCAGCCAAGACGCGACTAGTTTCCCCGAGCAGTACTTC. Translating it yields CASSQDATSFPEQYF.

Many counts were recorded for this clonotype. The V call is TRBV7-9, the J call TRBJ2-2, with a possible D match to TRBD2 (5 bases). This CDR3 spans 15 amino acids. Trimming shortened V by 3 bases and J by 4 bases, and 12 bases separated the two germline ends. Looked up from germline, CDR1 is SEHNR and CDR2 is FQNEAQ (reference sequence). The CDR3 is CASSLVASVTGELFF. In nucleotides, the CDR3 is TGTGCCAGCAGCTTGGTAGCGTCGGTCACCGGGGAGCTGTTTTTT.

This clonotype was seen more than once but under ten times. The chain links TRBV4-3 to TRBJ2-2, with 7 bases that match TRBD1. Germline assignment: CDR1 LGHNA and CDR2 YSLEER. The ends lost 5 bases at V and 0 bases at J; junction bases unmatched: 6. The CDR3 contains 16 residues. CDR3 in DNA: TGCGCCAGCAGCATATACAGGGGCGCGAACACCGGGGAGCTGTTTTTT. Its protein is CASSIYRGANTGELFF.

Many counts were recorded for this clonotype. V is TRBV28 and J is TRBJ2-3; D may correspond to TRBD1 or TRBD2 (5 bases each). The CDR3 totals 16 residues. Germline V gene lookup returns CDR1 MDHEN and CDR2 SYDVKM. The V and J ends lost 6 bases and 3 bases respectively, with 19 bases between them. The CDR3 bases are TGTGCCAGCAGCGGACAAGGGGAGTGGGGTACAGATACGCAGTATTTT. The encoded protein is CASSGQGEWGTDTQYF.

This clonotype was recorded a few times. This chain links TRBV20-1 with TRBJ1-1; D remains ambiguous. CDR3 size: 10 residues. V was shortened by 6 bases and J by 7 bases, with 9 bases between the two germline ends. Germline V CDR1 and CDR2: DFQATT, SNEGSKA (reference sequence). The CDR3 region has the DNA TGCAGTGCGCCTACAGTTGAAGCTTTCTTT. Translating gives CSAPTVEAFF.